Ten or more counts support the clone carrying this T cell receptor beta chain. Its specificity is unknown. This entry belongs to a study of human T cells and chemical hapten exposure. Whole-study results and caveats: Expanded TCRs showed more large CDR3 clusters than pre-sensitization or healthy control sets. All donors were alopecia patients, so their immunity may differ from that of healthy people. Sensitizing to DPC left TCRs with a frequency above 1 in 1000 unaltered.

CDR1 is SSHAT, CDR2 FNYEAQ, per germline (reference sequence). This CDR3 spans 14 amino acids. V shed 3 bases and J shed 4 bases, with 12 bases lying between them. Time point indicated: pre-sensitization, week 0. The sample's treatment: therapeutic diphenylcyclopropenone sensitization with weekly scalp DPC. As originally analysed: Per sample, the median was around 100,000 TCRs, with values from around 24,000 to 710,000. Each CDR3 protein gets one entry after TCRdb re-called the RACE reads with MiXCR. TCRdb, rather than the study authors, made the V and J calls. The data show fewer than 300,000 distinct CDR3 sequences, with approximately 7.5% seen just once and more than 0.95% held by the top ten.

The source of this sequence is a man aged 18 to 30 with alopecia areata. Some clones in this sample may be carry-over from other donors' samples. This sample comprised whole blood, obtained in connection with sensitization to the hapten diphenylcyclopropenone (DPC). The V and J genes are TRBV7-7 and TRBJ2-5; tentative D call: TRBD1 (5 bases). CDR3 amino acids: CASSFRGDGETQYF. CDR3 in DNA: TGTGCCAGCAGCTTTAGGGGCGACGGAGAGACCCAGTACTTC.